This is a list of T cell receptor beta chains from one sample in a study of T cells in Graves' hyperthyroidism and ophthalmopathy. One entry per CDR3 protein results from TCRdb running MiXCR on the multiplex PCR reads. The table includes fewer than 350,000 distinct CDR3 sequences, around 18% detected once. The sequencing sample was made of blood. Receptors originate from a woman aged 40 to 50 with Graves' ophthalmopathy. Both conserved end residues are part of each CDR3. The D gene is left open where the match is weak. Clone sizes are given selectively: once, few, many, or a class where the clone is expanded.

d_gene | j_gene | v_gene | abundance | CDR3aa | CDR3nt
NA | TRBJ1-2 | TRBV2 | NA | CAGSVAGSPPKTNYGYTF | TGTGCCGGCAGTGTGGCAGGGTCTCCCCCTAAAACTAACTATGGCTACACCTTC
NA | TRBJ2-2 | TRBV12-3/TRBV12-4 | many | CATVGQGQFTGELFF | TGTGCCACCGTCGGGCAAGGACAGTTCACCGGGGAGCTGTTTTTT
NA | TRBJ1-2 | TRBV27 | NA | CASSLHGGYTF | TGTGCCAGCAGTTTGCATGGAGGCTACACCTTC
TRBD1 | TRBJ1-1 | TRBV6-1 | many | CASRVTGGGISEAFF | TGTGCCAGCAGGGTAACAGGGGGCGGAATATCTGAAGCTTTCTTT
TRBD2 | TRBJ2-7 | TRBV19 | many | CASSSSGRGDEQYF | TGTGCCAGTAGTTCCTCCGGGAGGGGAGACGAGCAGTACTTC
TRBD1 | TRBJ2-4 | TRBV18 | many | CASSPRQGSKNIQYF | TGTGCCAGCTCACCGAGACAGGGATCCAAAAACATTCAGTACTTC
NA | TRBJ1-2 | TRBV6-5 | many | CASSYGGTTNYGYTF | TGTGCCAGCAGTTACGGTGGCACAACTAACTATGGCTACACCTTC
TRBD1 | TRBJ1-5 | TRBV28 | many | CASIKGQGKNQPQHF | TGTGCCAGCATTAAAGGACAGGGGAAAAATCAGCCCCAGCATTTT
NA | TRBJ1-2 | TRBV30 | many | CAWSPSYGYTF | TGTGCCTGGAGTCCGAGTTATGGCTACACCTTC
TRBD1 | TRBJ1-2 | TRBV12-5 | many | CASAPDRVSHGYTF | TGTGCTAGTGCCCCGGACAGGGTCTCTCACGGCTACACCTTC
TRBD2 | TRBJ2-2 | TRBV12-3/TRBV12-4 | many | CASRPSGINTGELFF | TGTGCCAGCAGGCCTAGCGGGATAAACACCGGGGAGCTGTTTTTT
NA | TRBJ1-2 | TRBV6-5 | NA | CASSYSLAGADNYGYTF | TGTGCCAGCAGTTACTCGTTGGCAGGGGCAGATAACTATGGCTACACCTTC
TRBD1 | TRBJ1-2 | TRBV7-2 | many | CASSLKQGAYGYTF | TGTGCCAGCAGCTTAAAACAGGGGGCGTATGGCTACACCTTC
TRBD1 | TRBJ2-7 | TRBV18 | many | CASSPGQGPYEQYF | TGTGCCAGCTCACCGGGACAGGGTCCCTACGAGCAGTACTTC
NA | TRBJ1-2 | TRBV27 | many | CASSLAQGGGYTF | TGTGCCAGCAGTTTGGCCCAGGGAGGTGGCTACACCTTC
NA | TRBJ2-2 | TRBV12-3/TRBV12-4 | many | CASSPPGRSWGTGELFF | TGTGCCAGCAGCCCACCGGGGAGGTCGTGGGGCACCGGGGAGCTGTTTTTT
NA | TRBJ2-5 | TRBV12-5 | many | CASGLAPTGGGGETQYF | TGTGCTAGTGGTTTGGCCCCCACGGGAGGAGGGGGAGAGACCCAGTACTTC
NA | TRBJ2-7 | TRBV2 | many | CASNFYRTEEQYF | TGTGCCAGCAATTTTTACCGAACTGAAGAGCAGTACTTC
NA | TRBJ1-2 | TRBV10-3 | once | CAISAVASAYGYTF | TGTGCCATCAGTGCCGTGGCGTCAGCTTATGGCTACACCTTC
TRBD1 | TRBJ1-1 | TRBV12-3/TRBV12-4 | many | CASSSYGQGERNTEAFF | TGTGCCAGCAGTTCCTACGGACAGGGTGAGAGGAACACTGAAGCTTTCTTT
TRBD2 | TRBJ2-7 | TRBV7-8 | many | CASSLGSSGTYEQYF | TGTGCCAGCAGCTTAGGGTCTAGCGGGACCTACGAGCAGTACTTC
NA | TRBJ1-2 | TRBV12-3/TRBV12-4 | many | CASSPVQGGVVGYTF | TGTGCCAGCAGTCCAGTACAGGGCGGAGTAGTTGGCTACACCTTC
NA | TRBJ2-7 | TRBV3-1 | few | CASSQIHQSSYEQYF | TGTGCCAGCAGCCAAATCCACCAGAGCTCCTACGAGCAGTACTTC
NA | TRBJ2-7 | TRBV2 | NA | CASSENFEQYF | TGTGCCAGCAGTGAAAACTTCGAGCAGTACTTC
NA | TRBJ2-7 | TRBV30 | NA | CAWSKGTNYEQYF | TGTGCCTGGAGTAAAGGGACCAACTACGAGCAGTACTTC
TRBD1 | TRBJ2-7 | TRBV5-1 | many | CASRRDRGRGEQYF | TGCGCCAGCCGCCGGGACAGGGGCCGTGGGGAGCAGTACTTC
NA | TRBJ2-7 | TRBV6-2/TRBV6-3 | many | CASSLRDMSSYEQYF | TGTGCCAGCAGCCTCCGGGACATGAGCTCCTACGAGCAGTACTTC
NA | TRBJ2-2 | TRBV5-1 | many | CASSVLNRLSTNTGELFF | TGCGCCAGCAGCGTCCTGAACAGACTGTCCACGAACACCGGGGAGCTGTTTTTT
NA | TRBJ2-7 | TRBV7-9 | many | CASSPPGVPYEQYF | TGTGCCAGCAGCCCTCCGGGAGTCCCCTACGAGCAGTACTTC
NA | TRBJ1-6 | TRBV6-1 | many | CASSERQFRSPLHF | TGTGCCAGCAGTGAGAGGCAGTTTCGATCACCCCTCCACTTT
NA | TRBJ1-5 | TRBV28 | many | CASSDPVGNQPQHF | TGTGCCAGCAGTGACCCTGTGGGCAATCAGCCCCAGCATTTT
NA | TRBJ2-5 | TRBV6-1 | many | CASSEAGIIQETQYF | TGTGCCAGCAGTGAAGCAGGGATAATACAAGAGACCCAGTACTTC
NA | TRBJ2-1 | TRBV5-1 | few | CASSLVGFSNNEQFF | TGCGCCAGCAGCTTGGTAGGGTTCAGCAACAATGAGCAGTTCTTC
NA | TRBJ2-7 | TRBV7-2 | many | CASSLGVFYEQYF | TGTGCCAGCAGCTTAGGGGTGTTTTACGAGCAGTACTTC
NA | TRBJ1-3 | TRBV30 | NA | CAWSAGLSGNTIYF | TGTGCCTGGAGTGCGGGACTCTCTGGAAACACCATATATTTT
NA | TRBJ2-5 | TRBV20-1 | many | CSANIGGGAPRGTQYF | TGCAGTGCAAACATAGGGGGCGGGGCCCCTAGGGGGACCCAGTACTTC
TRBD2 | TRBJ2-7 | TRBV7-2 | many | CASSVAASGTSGRFEQYF | TGTGCCAGCAGCGTTGCGGCCTCCGGGACTAGCGGGAGGTTCGAGCAGTACTTC
TRBD2 | TRBJ2-7 | TRBV11-1 | many | CASSWGSGTRMREQYF | TGTGCCAGCAGCTGGGGTTCCGGGACTAGAATGCGCGAGCAGTACTTC
TRBD1 | TRBJ2-7 | TRBV12-3/TRBV12-4 | NA | CASSMPGQGVESSYEQCF | TGTGCCAGCAGTATGCCGGGACAGGGTGTGGAGAGCTCCTACGAGCAGTGCTTC
TRBD2 | TRBJ2-1 | TRBV29-1 | few | CSVPGLGYNEQFF | TGCAGCGTCCCGGGACTAGGGTACAATGAGCAGTTCTTC
TRBD2 | TRBJ2-7 | TRBV6-5 | NA | CASSYGLAGVGRYEQYF | TGTGCCAGCAGTTACGGGCTAGCGGGAGTGGGTCGCTACGAGCAGTACTTC
TRBD2 | TRBJ2-7 | TRBV7-2 | many | CASSLLLVASGYEQYF | TGTGCCAGCAGCTTACTTCTGGTTGCTAGCGGTTACGAGCAGTACTTC
TRBD2 | TRBJ2-5 | TRBV30 | NA | CAWSRGLAETQYF | TGTGCCTGGAGTAGGGGACTAGCGGAGACCCAGTACTTC
NA | TRBJ2-7 | TRBV6-1 | NA | CATLYFYEQYF | TGTGCCACTCTTTACTTCTACGAGCAGTACTTC
TRBD2 | TRBJ2-2 | TRBV20-1 | many | CSARSSGTTGELFF | TGCAGTGCTAGATCTAGCGGTACCACCGGGGAGCTGTTTTTT
TRBD1 | TRBJ2-7 | TRBV6-5 | many | CASSYSKPGQGHEQYF | TGTGCCAGCAGTTACTCGAAGCCGGGACAGGGGCACGAGCAGTACTTC
TRBD1 | TRBJ1-2 | TRBV19 | many | CASSPPPGTGGRSGYTF | TGTGCCAGTAGTCCCCCTCCGGGGACAGGGGGCAGAAGTGGCTACACCTTC
TRBD1 | TRBJ2-5 | TRBV24-1 | many | CATRQGARETQYF | TGTGCCACCAGACAGGGGGCCAGGGAGACCCAGTACTTC